This TCR beta chain was sequenced in a study of PD-L1 blockade in urothelial cancer. Study summary: Patients, treated from about 2014 onward, received atezolizumab 1,200 mg intravenously every 3 weeks.

Patient disease was locally advanced or metastatic urothelial carcinoma. Germline V gene data show CDR1 as SNHLY and CDR2 as FYNNEI. The CDR3 is 16 residues long. V was clipped by 5 bases and J by 0 bases, with 14 bases between them. The table came from immunoSEQ multiplex PCR; TCRdb's copy has only in-frame clones and leaves some out. The sample gives approximately 46,000 clones, roughly 77% of which show up once; roughly 2.7% is in the top ten. This TCR came from a man between 65 and 80 years old with urothelial cancer. The input for sequencing was PBMCs, taken around atezolizumab (anti-PD-L1) treatment. The rearrangement joins TRBV2 to TRBJ1-3; possible D gene TRBD1, 5 bases. The CDR3 sequence is CASSNDRRVSGNTIYF. The CDR3 coding sequence is TGTGCCAGCAGTAACGATCGCAGGGTCTCTGGAAACACCATATATTTT.